The following is a T cell receptor (beta chain) sequence with its context. The antigen is undetermined. Pooling of second doses given at about 4 or about 12 weeks was done. V was shortened by 2 bases and J by 5 bases, with 6 bases between the two germline ends. CDR1 LGHNA and CDR2 YNFKEQ come from the germline V gene. This CDR3 has 13 amino acids. The assay was immunoSEQ multiplex PCR, and TCRdb's table has in-frame clones only and misses some. The repertoire consists of 70,000 to 90,000 clones, with approximately 83% occurring once and the leading ten covering around 10%. The data are from a study of T cell responses to AZD1222 COVID-19 vaccine. Study findings and constraints: Donors skewed white British and female; clonal diversity was possibly underestimated. Variant regions that are unmutated are reportedly the target of nearly half of spike-specific TCRs. Only 5 to 7 individuals given AZD1222 were seropositive at baseline.

J is TRBJ2-2 and V is TRBV4-2; D gene ambiguous. The sequence was collected from an adult who received the AZD1222 COVID-19 vaccine. The sequencing used peripheral blood, collected 28 days after the second AZD1222 dose. The CDR3 protein is CASSQSRTGELFF. CDR3 nucleotides: TGTGCCAGCAGCCAAAGTCGGACCGGGGAGCTGTTTTTT.